This is a list of T cell receptor beta chains from one sample in a study of blood T cell repertoires in COVID-19. Sequenced by immunoSEQ multiplex PCR; TCRdb stores in-frame clones only, minus some. The sample records some 300,000 clones, approximately 91% being singletons. The sequenced material came from PBMCs or T cells enriched from blood (not recorded which). These receptor sequences come from a woman aged 40 to 50 who had recovered from COVID-19. The CDR3 runs from the conserved cysteine through the conserved F or W. The order of the fields is J gene, D gene, V gene, clone size, CDR3 protein, CDR3 DNA. A D gene is named only where the DNA matches it firmly. Clone size appears in some rows only: once, few, many, or a class for an expanded clone.

j_gene: TRBJ1-5
d_gene: .
v_gene: TRBV19
abundance: .
CDR3aa: CASSISWGRTSNQPQHF
CDR3nt: TGTGCCAGTAGTATCTCTTGGGGGCGAACTAGCAATCAGCCCCAGCATTTT

j_gene: TRBJ2-7
d_gene: TRBD2
v_gene: TRBV7-2
abundance: few
CDR3aa: CASSLPRSTSGGPSYEQYF
CDR3nt: TGTGCCAGCAGCTTGCCCCGATCGACTAGCGGGGGCCCCTCCTACGAGCAGTACTTC

j_gene: TRBJ2-3
d_gene: .
v_gene: TRBV7-9
abundance: .
CDR3aa: CASSPAWTPNTDTQYF
CDR3nt: TGTGCCAGCAGCCCCGCGTGGACACCCAACACAGATACGCAGTATTTT

j_gene: TRBJ1-1
d_gene: .
v_gene: TRBV5-8
abundance: .
CDR3aa: CASSTRQSVMNTEAFF
CDR3nt: TGTGCCAGCAGCACCAGACAGTCGGTCATGAACACTGAAGCTTTCTTT

j_gene: TRBJ1-2
d_gene: TRBD1
v_gene: TRBV5-6
abundance: .
CDR3aa: CASSPNPGQSNYGYTF
CDR3nt: TGTGCCAGCAGTCCTAATCCGGGACAGAGTAACTATGGCTACACCTTC

j_gene: TRBJ2-1
d_gene: TRBD2
v_gene: TRBV25-1
abundance: .
CDR3aa: CASTSGGANEQFF
CDR3nt: TGTGCCAGCACCAGCGGGGGGGCTAATGAGCAGTTCTTC

j_gene: TRBJ1-2
d_gene: TRBD1
v_gene: TRBV27
abundance: .
CDR3aa: CASSLTGDVDGYTF
CDR3nt: TGTGCCAGCAGTTTAACAGGGGATGTGGATGGCTACACCTTC

j_gene: TRBJ2-1
d_gene: .
v_gene: TRBV5-1
abundance: .
CDR3aa: CASSFTSGIVANEQFF
CDR3nt: TGCGCCAGCAGCTTCACGTCGGGGATAGTCGCCAATGAGCAGTTCTTC

j_gene: TRBJ1-2
d_gene: TRBD1
v_gene: TRBV5-1
abundance: .
CDR3aa: CASSLKETGGSGYTF
CDR3nt: TGCGCCAGCAGCCTAAAAGAAACAGGGGGAAGTGGCTACACCTTC

j_gene: TRBJ2-1
d_gene: .
v_gene: TRBV2
abundance: .
CDR3aa: CASSTMSSYNEQFF
CDR3nt: TGTGCCAGCAGTACGATGAGCTCCTACAATGAGCAGTTCTTC

j_gene: TRBJ2-2
d_gene: .
v_gene: TRBV6-5
abundance: .
CDR3aa: CASSYFGGLNTGELFF
CDR3nt: TGTGCCAGCAGTTACTTCGGAGGGTTAAACACCGGGGAGCTGTTTTTT

j_gene: TRBJ2-2
d_gene: TRBD1
v_gene: TRBV7-3
abundance: .
CDR3aa: CASSPGTGTGELFF
CDR3nt: TGTGCCAGCAGCCCAGGGACAGGGACCGGGGAGCTGTTTTTT

j_gene: TRBJ1-2
d_gene: TRBD1
v_gene: TRBV20-1
abundance: once
CDR3aa: CSASPWTGGYGYTF
CDR3nt: TGCAGTGCTAGTCCCTGGACAGGGGGCTATGGCTACACCTTC

j_gene: TRBJ1-1
d_gene: .
v_gene: TRBV29-1
abundance: .
CDR3aa: CSVEDPPEEAFF
CDR3nt: TGCAGCGTTGAAGATCCTCCCGAGGAAGCTTTCTTT

j_gene: TRBJ1-1
d_gene: .
v_gene: TRBV12-3/TRBV12-4
abundance: .
CDR3aa: CASSSGDEAFF
CDR3nt: TGTGCCAGCAGTTCCGGGGATGAAGCTTTCTTT

j_gene: TRBJ1-6
d_gene: .
v_gene: TRBV19
abundance: once
CDR3aa: CASSIRWDSPLHF
CDR3nt: TGTGCCAGTAGTATCAGGTGGGATTCACCCCTCCACTTT

j_gene: TRBJ1-4
d_gene: .
v_gene: TRBV19
abundance: .
CDR3aa: CASTYLPRGNNEKLFF
CDR3nt: TGTGCCAGTACCTACCTTCCAAGAGGTAATAATGAAAAACTGTTTTTT

j_gene: TRBJ2-7
d_gene: TRBD2
v_gene: TRBV19
abundance: .
CDR3aa: CASSVGLTSGNYEQYF
CDR3nt: TGTGCCAGTAGCGTGGGCCTAACTAGCGGAAACTACGAGCAGTACTTC

j_gene: TRBJ1-1
d_gene: .
v_gene: TRBV7-3
abundance: .
CDR3aa: CASSLWQNTEAFF
CDR3nt: TGTGCCAGCAGCTTATGGCAGAACACTGAAGCTTTCTTT

j_gene: TRBJ1-2
d_gene: .
v_gene: TRBV18
abundance: few
CDR3aa: CASSPGEGSGYTF
CDR3nt: TGTGCCAGCTCACCAGGGGAAGGGAGTGGCTACACCTTC

j_gene: TRBJ2-7
d_gene: .
v_gene: TRBV19
abundance: once
CDR3aa: CASSMKWQGAYEQYF
CDR3nt: TGTGCCAGTAGTATGAAGTGGCAGGGCGCCTACGAGCAGTACTTC

j_gene: TRBJ1-2
d_gene: .
v_gene: TRBV2
abundance: .
CDR3aa: CAIQDSSTPNYGYTF
CDR3nt: TGTGCCATACAGGACAGCTCCACGCCTAACTATGGCTACACCTTC

j_gene: TRBJ1-6
d_gene: .
v_gene: TRBV27
abundance: .
CDR3aa: CASSFRRSPLHF
CDR3nt: TGTGCCAGCAGTTTCCGTCGTTCACCCCTCCACTTT

j_gene: TRBJ2-3
d_gene: TRBD1
v_gene: TRBV19
abundance: .
CDR3aa: CASSPGQSTDTQYF
CDR3nt: TGTGCCAGTAGTCCGGGACAGAGCACAGATACGCAGTATTTT

j_gene: TRBJ2-5
d_gene: TRBD1
v_gene: TRBV5-6
abundance: .
CDR3aa: CASSSAGTGGETQYF
CDR3nt: TGTGCCAGCAGCTCAGCCGGGACAGGGGGAGAGACCCAGTACTTC

j_gene: TRBJ2-3
d_gene: TRBD2
v_gene: TRBV7-2
abundance: .
CDR3aa: CASSPRLAGGMDTQYF
CDR3nt: TGTGCCAGCAGCCCCCGACTAGCGGGAGGGATGGATACGCAGTATTTT

j_gene: TRBJ1-2
d_gene: .
v_gene: TRBV18
abundance: .
CDR3aa: CASSLVRDSYGYTF
CDR3nt: TGTGCCAGCTCACTAGTGAGGGACTCTTATGGCTACACCTTC

j_gene: TRBJ2-5
d_gene: TRBD2
v_gene: TRBV5-4
abundance: .
CDR3aa: CASSLVASGLSETQYF
CDR3nt: TGTGCCAGCAGCTTGGTGGCTAGCGGGTTGTCAGAGACCCAGTACTTC

j_gene: TRBJ2-1
d_gene: TRBD2
v_gene: TRBV19
abundance: once
CDR3aa: CASSLGLAAYNEQFF
CDR3nt: TGTGCCAGTAGTTTAGGACTAGCCGCCTACAATGAGCAGTTCTTC

j_gene: TRBJ1-2
d_gene: .
v_gene: TRBV7-2
abundance: .
CDR3aa: CASSSPGGNYGYTF
CDR3nt: TGTGCCAGCAGCTCCCCCGGCGGAAACTATGGCTACACCTTC

j_gene: TRBJ2-3
d_gene: TRBD2
v_gene: TRBV20-1
abundance: .
CDR3aa: CSASAGGPTDTQYF
CDR3nt: TGCAGTGCTAGTGCGGGAGGGCCGACAGATACGCAGTATTTT

j_gene: TRBJ1-2
d_gene: TRBD1
v_gene: TRBV4-2
abundance: .
CDR3aa: CASSLGQGFGYTF
CDR3nt: TGTGCCAGCAGCCTGGGACAGGGGTTTGGCTACACCTTC

j_gene: TRBJ2-1
d_gene: TRBD2
v_gene: TRBV5-4
abundance: .
CDR3aa: CASSFSGGSYNEQFF
CDR3nt: TGTGCCAGCAGTTTTAGCGGGGGCTCCTACAATGAGCAGTTCTTC

j_gene: TRBJ1-3
d_gene: TRBD1
v_gene: TRBV6-6
abundance: .
CDR3aa: CASSPAGGQSTIYF
CDR3nt: TGTGCCAGCAGTCCAGCAGGGGGGCAATCCACCATATATTTT

j_gene: TRBJ2-7
d_gene: TRBD2
v_gene: TRBV4-2
abundance: few
CDR3aa: CASSRRLAGKNEVYEQYF
CDR3nt: TGTGCCAGCAGCCGTCGACTAGCGGGAAAAAATGAAGTTTACGAGCAGTACTTC

j_gene: TRBJ1-6
d_gene: TRBD1
v_gene: TRBV5-1
abundance: .
CDR3aa: CASSQGARDSPLHF
CDR3nt: TGCGCCAGCAGTCAGGGGGCAAGGGATTCACCCCTCCACTTT

j_gene: TRBJ2-1
d_gene: .
v_gene: TRBV21-1
abundance: .
CDR3aa: CASSVGTSGVYNEQFF
CDR3nt: TGTGCCAGCAGCGTAGGGACTAGCGGGGTTTACAATGAGCAGTTCTTC

j_gene: TRBJ1-2
d_gene: TRBD1
v_gene: TRBV19
abundance: .
CDR3aa: CASSNWDRENLDGYTF
CDR3nt: TGTGCCAGTAGTAACTGGGACAGGGAAAATCTGGATGGCTACACCTTC

j_gene: TRBJ1-2
d_gene: .
v_gene: TRBV11-2
abundance: .
CDR3aa: CASSSRRKGANYGYTF
CDR3nt: TGTGCCAGCAGCTCCAGGAGAAAGGGAGCTAACTATGGCTACACCTTC

j_gene: TRBJ1-1
d_gene: TRBD1
v_gene: TRBV5-4
abundance: .
CDR3aa: CASSSKGGGQGMGTEAFF
CDR3nt: TGTGCCAGCAGCTCAAAGGGGGGGGGACAGGGTATGGGCACTGAAGCTTTCTTT

j_gene: TRBJ2-2
d_gene: .
v_gene: TRBV5-1
abundance: once
CDR3aa: CASSLTARTGELFF
CDR3nt: TGCGCCAGCAGCTTGACTGCTCGGACCGGGGAGCTGTTTTTT

j_gene: TRBJ2-7
d_gene: TRBD2
v_gene: TRBV9
abundance: .
CDR3aa: CASSLSGTSGPYEQYF
CDR3nt: TGTGCCAGCAGCCTAAGCGGGACTAGCGGGCCGTACGAGCAGTACTTC

j_gene: TRBJ2-5
d_gene: TRBD2
v_gene: TRBV9
abundance: .
CDR3aa: CASSVTSGRSQETQYF
CDR3nt: TGTGCCAGCAGCGTCACTAGCGGGAGGTCGCAAGAGACCCAGTACTTC

j_gene: TRBJ2-2
d_gene: .
v_gene: TRBV5-1
abundance: .
CDR3aa: CASCLGPGGPAELFF
CDR3nt: TGCGCCAGCTGCTTGGGGCCTGGGGGCCCCGCGGAGCTGTTTTTT

j_gene: TRBJ1-4
d_gene: .
v_gene: TRBV18
abundance: few
CDR3aa: CASSTPGGRDEKLFF
CDR3nt: TGTGCCAGCTCAACCCCCGGAGGGCGTGATGAAAAACTGTTTTTT

j_gene: TRBJ1-1
d_gene: .
v_gene: TRBV7-3
abundance: .
CDR3aa: CASSLTRNTEAFF
CDR3nt: TGTGCCAGCAGCTTAACCAGGAACACTGAAGCTTTCTTT

j_gene: TRBJ1-4
d_gene: .
v_gene: TRBV18
abundance: once
CDR3aa: CASSSDSLSNEKLFF
CDR3nt: TGTGCCAGCTCATCCGATAGCTTATCTAATGAAAAACTGTTTTTT

j_gene: TRBJ1-1
d_gene: .
v_gene: TRBV9
abundance: few
CDR3aa: CASSVLTQNTEAFF
CDR3nt: TGTGCCAGCAGCGTCCTTACACAGAACACTGAAGCTTTCTTT

j_gene: TRBJ1-5
d_gene: .
v_gene: TRBV18
abundance: once
CDR3aa: CASSPGGSNQPQHF
CDR3nt: TGTGCCAGCTCCCCCGGGGGTAGCAATCAGCCCCAGCATTTT

j_gene: TRBJ2-7
d_gene: .
v_gene: TRBV11-2
abundance: .
CDR3aa: CASSPAGILYEQYF
CDR3nt: TGTGCCAGCAGCCCGGCGGGGATCCTCTACGAGCAGTACTTC

j_gene: TRBJ1-2
d_gene: TRBD1
v_gene: TRBV19
abundance: .
CDR3aa: CASTGGGSYTF
CDR3nt: TGTGCCAGTACAGGGGGCGGAAGCTACACCTTC

j_gene: TRBJ2-7
d_gene: TRBD1
v_gene: TRBV7-9
abundance: .
CDR3aa: CASSFGQGSYEQYF
CDR3nt: TGTGCCAGCAGCTTTGGACAGGGCTCCTACGAGCAGTACTTC

j_gene: TRBJ1-2
d_gene: .
v_gene: TRBV10-3
abundance: .
CDR3aa: CAISYGQNYGYTF
CDR3nt: TGTGCCATCAGTTATGGGCAGAACTATGGCTACACCTTC

j_gene: TRBJ1-5
d_gene: .
v_gene: TRBV19
abundance: .
CDR3aa: CASSPRVRGNQPQHF
CDR3nt: TGTGCCAGTAGTCCCCGCGTGAGGGGCAATCAGCCCCAGCATTTT

j_gene: TRBJ2-5
d_gene: TRBD1
v_gene: TRBV29-1
abundance: once
CDR3aa: CSVLPGGAGETQYF
CDR3nt: TGCAGCGTTCTCCCAGGGGGAGCAGGGGAGACCCAGTACTTC

j_gene: TRBJ1-1
d_gene: .
v_gene: TRBV7-8
abundance: .
CDR3aa: CASSPMTDRWNTEAFF
CDR3nt: TGTGCCAGCAGCCCGATGACGGACAGATGGAACACTGAAGCTTTCTTT

j_gene: TRBJ2-1
d_gene: .
v_gene: TRBV2
abundance: .
CDR3aa: CATKGGADYNEQFF
CDR3nt: TGTGCCACGAAAGGGGGGGCCGATTACAATGAGCAGTTCTTC

j_gene: TRBJ1-1
d_gene: .
v_gene: TRBV18
abundance: once
CDR3aa: CASSPGTGGNTEAFF
CDR3nt: TGTGCCAGCTCACCCGGGACGGGGGGGAACACTGAAGCTTTCTTT

j_gene: TRBJ1-2
d_gene: .
v_gene: TRBV4-1
abundance: few
CDR3aa: CASSQGPRDDYGYTF
CDR3nt: TGCGCCAGCAGCCAAGGGCCCAGGGATGACTATGGCTACACCTTC

j_gene: TRBJ2-1
d_gene: .
v_gene: TRBV5-8
abundance: .
CDR3aa: CASSYGAGWGDEQFF
CDR3nt: TGTGCCAGCAGCTACGGAGCGGGTTGGGGTGATGAGCAGTTCTTC